Sequencing of this TCR beta chain was carried out in a study of blood T cell repertoires in COVID-19. Profiling relied on immunoSEQ multiplex PCR, and the TCRdb table lists in-frame clones only, not all of them. The sample has 150,000 or so clones, around 82% seen once. The CDR3 runs to 16 residues. Germline loops: CDR1 ENHRY, CDR2 SYGVKD. Trimming took 4 bases from V and 5 from J; bases not matched to a gene: 7. The chain recombines TRBV10-3 with TRBJ2-1; 11 bases match TRBD2. The TCR was taken from a man between 18 and 35 years old with active or convalescent COVID-19. Sequencing was done on a sample of peripheral blood. CDR3 amino acids: CAISGSGTSGNNEQFF. For the CDR3, the DNA is TGTGCCATCAGTGGATCCGGGACTAGCGGCAACAATGAGCAGTTCTTC.